This paragraph covers one T cell receptor (beta chain) sequence. With V trimmed by 5 bases and J by 4 bases, 4 bases remained unmatched. The germline gives CDR1 MNHEY, CDR2 SVGAGI. CDR3 length: 13 amino acids. This specimen comes from a study of blood T cell repertoires in COVID-19. Across the whole study: Spain, Italy and the United States supplied samples that represented acute and convalescent COVID-19.

TCRdb keeps only in-frame clones here, not all; method: immunoSEQ multiplex PCR. The sample has some 200,000 clones, about four fifths seen once. The chain joins TRBV6-5 to TRBJ2-7; 8 nucleotides align to TRBD1. The material sequenced was peripheral blood. The receptor's source is a woman aged 55-69 years with acute or convalescent COVID-19. CDR3 nucleotide sequence: TGTGCCAGCAGTCCGGACAGGGATTACGAGCAGTACTTC. This sequence encodes CASSPDRDYEQYF.